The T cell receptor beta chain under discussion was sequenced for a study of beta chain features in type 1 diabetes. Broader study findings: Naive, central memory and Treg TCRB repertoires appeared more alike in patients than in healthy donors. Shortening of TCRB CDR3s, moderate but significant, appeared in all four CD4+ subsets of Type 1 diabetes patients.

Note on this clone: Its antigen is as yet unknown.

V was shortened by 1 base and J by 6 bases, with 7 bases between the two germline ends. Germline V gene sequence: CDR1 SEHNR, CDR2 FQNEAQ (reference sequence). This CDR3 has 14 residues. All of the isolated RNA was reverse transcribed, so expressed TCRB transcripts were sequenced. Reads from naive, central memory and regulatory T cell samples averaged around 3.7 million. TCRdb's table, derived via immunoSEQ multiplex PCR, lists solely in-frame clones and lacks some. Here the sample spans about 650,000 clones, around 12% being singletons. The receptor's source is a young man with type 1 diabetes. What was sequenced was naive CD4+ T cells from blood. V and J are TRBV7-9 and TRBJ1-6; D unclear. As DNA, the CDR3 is TGTGCCAGCAGCTTAGATCCAGTTAATTCACCCCTCCACTTT. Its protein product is CASSLDPVNSPLHF.